Below, 21 T cell receptor beta chains from the same sample are listed, as sequenced in a study of CD8 T cells in ankylosing spondylitis. Each CDR3 protein is one row after TCRdb ran MiXCR on the 5' RACE reads. The sample comprises 200,000 to 250,000 distinct CDR3 sequences, roughly 10% of which are singletons, and 6.8% rests with the top ten. Source material: blood, either unsorted or a sorted T cell fraction (not recorded which). The origin of the receptors is a male donor with ankylosing spondylitis or in good health (not recorded which).

This clonotype has only a few counts. V is TRBV6-2 or TRBV6-3 and J is TRBJ1-5; D gene ambiguous. The CDR3 runs 17 residues. Per the germline V gene, CDR1 is MNHEY and CDR2 is SVGEGT. The V gene lost 2 bases and the J gene lost 0 bases, with 14 bases spanning the gap. CDR3 amino acids: CASSYRTKRGSNQPQHF. DNA of the CDR3: TGTGCCAGCAGTTACCGAACTAAAAGAGGTAGCAATCAGCCCCAGCATTTT.

This clonotype was picked up many times. V is TRBV5-1 and J is TRBJ2-3, with TRBD2 matching 10 bases. The CDR3 spans 15 residues. Germline V gives CDR1 SGHRS, CDR2 YFSETQ. J was trimmed by 2 bases and V by 5 bases; bases with no gene match: 5. CDR3 in amino acids: CASRPGTSDTDTQYF. The CDR3 DNA sequence: TGCGCCAGCAGACCCGGGACTAGCGACACAGATACGCAGTATTTT.

The chain uses TRBV15 and TRBJ1-1; no reliable D call. V was cut by 1 base and J by 2 bases, with 5 bases left in between. Per the germline V gene, CDR1 is LNHNV and CDR2 is YYDKDF (reference sequence). The CDR3 totals 13 residues. CDR3 nucleotide sequence: TGTGCCACCAGCAGAGGCGGTAACACTGAAGCTTTCTTT. As protein: CATSRGGNTEAFF.

This clonotype was detected many times. J is TRBJ2-7 and V is TRBV3-1; 8 nucleotides agree with TRBD1. V lost 3 bases and J lost 3; bases outside the gene matches: 4. This CDR3 has 14 residues. Germline V gene sequence: CDR1 LGHDT, CDR2 YNNKEL (reference sequence). Here the CDR3 reads CASSQGQAFYEQYF. The CDR3 DNA follows: TGTGCCAGCAGCCAGGGACAGGCTTTCTACGAGCAGTACTTC.

This clonotype was picked up many times. The V call is TRBV10-3, the J call TRBJ2-3; perhaps TRBD2 as D (6 bases). CDR1 and CDR2 (germline): ENHRY, SYGVKD. The CDR3 runs 16 residues. V lost 3 bases and J 0 bases, leaving 13 bases between the germline ends. The CDR3 protein is CAISEQGGSSTDTQYF. CDR3 coding DNA: TGTGCCATCAGTGAACAAGGAGGGAGTAGCACAGATACGCAGTATTTT.

This clonotype was seen ten or more times. The chain uses TRBV5-1 and TRBJ2-1; maybe TRBD2 (5 bases). Germline V lookup: CDR1 SGHRS, CDR2 YFSETQ. The CDR3 consists of 15 residues. V gave up 0 bases and J gave up 3 bases, with 10 bases separating them. This chain's CDR3 is CASSLAAEIYNEQFF. The CDR3 region has the DNA TGCGCCAGCAGCTTGGCAGCGGAAATCTACAATGAGCAGTTCTTC.

Comments on this clonotype: This may be a read error: a much more frequent sequence differs by one nucleotide. The chain joins TRBV20-1 to TRBJ1-1; a weak D match, TRBD1 (5 bases). This CDR3 is built from 14 residues. Germline CDR1 is DFQATT and CDR2 is SNEGSKA (reference sequence). The V and J ends lost 6 bases and 4 bases respectively, with 18 bases between them. CDR3 region: CSAPHGGGITEAFF. DNA of the CDR3: TGCAGTGCCCCCCATGGGGGAGGGATCACTGAAGCTTTCTTT.

The chain recombines TRBV3-1 with TRBJ2-7; TRBD2 is a possible D gene (6 bases). The V end lost 4 bases, the J end lost 6 bases, and 16 bases lay between the germline ends. The CDR3 has 14 residues. From germline, CDR1 is LGHDT and CDR2 YNNKEL (reference sequence). CDR3 in DNA: TGTGCCAGCAGCCCGCGGGAAGAGGGCGGCGAGCAGTACTTC. It yields the protein CASSPREEGGEQYF.

This clonotype was detected ten times or more. A junction boundary mismatches the germline segment, possibly from a read error. This sequence joins TRBV20-1 and TRBJ2-2, with D uncertain. The germline CDR1 and CDR2 sequences are DFQATT and SNEGSKA (reference sequence). The CDR3 consists of 15 residues. The CDR3, as DNA: TGCAGTGCTGTCGGTATAGAGTTTAACAACGGGGAGCTGTTTTTT. It translates to CSAVGIEFNNGELFF.

This clonotype appeared many times. The chain combines TRBV5-1 with TRBJ1-2; no firm D call. CDR3 length: 12 residues. Trimming took off 0 bases at V and 5 bases at J, with 5 bases between the two ends. Looked up from germline, CDR1 is SGHRS and CDR2 is YFSETQ. The DNA for the CDR3 is TGCGCCAGCAGCTTGGCCGGGTATGGCTACACCTTC. This sequence encodes CASSLAGYGYTF.

This chain links TRBV6-1 with TRBJ2-7; 7 nucleotides match TRBD1. The CDR3 has 15 residues. Germline lookup yields CDR1 MNHNS and CDR2 SASEGT. The V segment lost 6 bases and the J segment 3 bases; nucleotides outside the gene matches: 11. DNA of the CDR3: TGTGCCAGCAGGACCGGGACAGAAATTTTCTACGAGCAGTACTTC. This translates into CASRTGTEIFYEQYF.

This clonotype was observed many times. The CDR3 coding sequence is TGCAGCGTGGCTCAGATGGCAGGAGCAGATACGCAGTATTTT. Its protein product is CSVAQMAGADTQYF. The chain combines TRBV29-1 with TRBJ2-3, with D unresolved. The V end was cut by 6 bases, the J end by 4 bases, with 17 bases between. The CDR3 sequence is 14 residues long. In germline, CDR1 is SQVTM, CDR2 ANQGSEA.

This clonotype was seen repeatedly, ten times or more. V and J are TRBV7-8 and TRBJ1-2, with TRBD1 as a possible D gene (6 bases). Trimming removed 3 bases at V and 0 bases at J, with 8 bases between. Per germline, CDR1 SGHVS and CDR2 FQNEAQ. The CDR3 is 14 residues long. CDR3 sequence: CASSFSGANYGYTF. In nucleotides, the CDR3 is TGTGCCAGCAGCTTTTCAGGGGCTAACTATGGCTACACCTTC.

CDR3 amino acids: CSVGRTPRSDTQYF. The CDR3 region has the DNA TGCAGCGTTGGAAGGACCCCACGTTCGGATACGCAGTATTTT. The J gene is TRBJ2-3, the V gene TRBV29-1; no definite D call. The CDR3 has 14 residues. Deletions cut 4 bases from V and 6 bases from J, with 17 bases between. The germline gives CDR1 SQVTM, CDR2 ANQGSEA.

This clonotype was counted ten times or more. The chain has TRBV12-3 or TRBV12-4 and TRBJ2-7; 11 nucleotides line up with TRBD1. Unmatched junction bases numbered 5, after V lost 3 bases and J lost 4 bases. The CDR3 spans 15 residues. CDR3 in amino acids: CASSLGDRGFYEQYF. CDR3 coding DNA: TGTGCCAGCAGTTTGGGGGACAGGGGGTTTTACGAGCAGTACTTC.

Many counts were recorded for this clonotype. In nucleotides, the CDR3 is TGTGCCAGCACTCCTTCGAGGGGGAATTCACCCCTCCACTTT. Translating gives CASTPSRGNSPLHF. The J gene is TRBJ1-6, the V gene TRBV6-1; D is perhaps TRBD1 (6 bases). V was shortened by 7 bases and J by 7 bases, with 14 bases between the two germline ends. Germline-derived CDR1 and CDR2 are MNHNS and SASEGT. The CDR3 is 14 amino acids.

There are many counts of this clonotype. The genes are TRBV12-3 or TRBV12-4 and TRBJ1-3; D is unclear. Between the trimmed V and J ends, which lost 7 bases and 0 bases, there was a span of 10 bases. CDR3 size: 14 residues. CDR3 sequence: CASTLGSSGNTIYF. CDR3 DNA: TGTGCCAGCACCTTGGGCAGCTCTGGAAACACCATATATTTT.

J is TRBJ1-1 and V is TRBV18; 11 bases map to TRBD1. Germline V gene sequence: CDR1 KGHSH, CDR2 LQKENI. This CDR3 is 14 amino acids long. J was trimmed by 6 bases and V by 5 bases; bases with no gene match: 5. As DNA, the CDR3 is TGTGCCAGCTCAAGGACAGGGGGCAGGGCTGAAGCTTTCTTT. Amino acids: CASSRTGGRAEAFF.

The chain employs TRBV5-7 and TRBJ1-2, with 8 positions matching TRBD1. TRBV5-7 is assigned to the ORF class and has an uncertain function. The CDR3 has 16 amino acids. Trimming removed 0 bases from V and 3 bases from J; junction bases left unmatched: 7. The CDR3 is CASSLGTGYPHYGYTF. The DNA for the CDR3 is TGTGCCAGCAGCTTGGGGACAGGGTACCCGCACTATGGCTACACCTTC.

This clonotype has a handful of counts. J is TRBJ2-1 and V is TRBV14; 10 bases align to TRBD1. J was trimmed by 0 bases and V by 1 base; bases with no gene match: 3. Germline CDR1 is SGHDN and CDR2 is FVKESK. This CDR3 spans 17 amino acids. The CDR3 DNA is TGTGCCAGCAGCCAAGGACAGGGGGCCAGCTCCTACAATGAGCAGTTCTTC. Translated: CASSQGQGASSYNEQFF.

This clonotype came up a few times. V gene TRBV20-1 combines with J gene TRBJ2-7, with 7 bases matching TRBD2. The germline CDR1 and CDR2 sequences are DFQATT and SNEGSKA (reference sequence). The length of the CDR3 is 17 residues. The V gene end was trimmed by 3 bases and the J gene end by 4 bases; junction bases not matched to a gene: 18. The CDR3 sequence: CSASGMGVAGFQYEQYF. The DNA for the CDR3 is TGCAGTGCTAGCGGAATGGGGGTAGCGGGTTTTCAGTACGAGCAGTACTTC.